The present entry profiles one T cell receptor (beta chain) with its context. The sample comes from a study of blood T cell repertoires in COVID-19. Study-wide context: Collection of acute and convalescent COVID-19 samples took place in the United States, Italy and Spain. PBMCs, B-cell-depleted T cells, or T cells were the source of the cDNA or gDNA that made up the material.

As originally analysed: Amplified reference gene primers provided the basis for estimating nucleated cell counts. TCRdb's copy holds only in-frame clones and misses some; the assay was immunoSEQ multiplex PCR. That table gives V, J and clone size, and the DNA gave D and trimming. The data show approximately 90,000 clones, 65% to 85% seen once. The ends were cut back, 1 base at V and 0 bases at J, with 7 bases in the middle. Per the germline V gene, CDR1 is GTSNPN and CDR2 is SVGIG (reference sequence). The CDR3 length is 15 residues. The V gene is TRBV30, the J gene TRBJ1-6; D is unresolved. The clonotype was recovered from a woman older than 75 with active or convalescent COVID-19. The sample taken for sequencing was peripheral blood. DNA of the CDR3: TGTGCCTGGAGTGGCGGGAGCTCCTATAATTCACCCCTCCACTTT. It is translated as CAWSGGSSYNSPLHF.